This T cell receptor beta chain was captured in a study of long-term antiretroviral therapy in people with HIV. Assay version v3.0 of immunoSEQ was used, and it was run at survey level. The table came from immunoSEQ multiplex PCR; TCRdb's copy has only in-frame clones and leaves some out. The profile shows roughly 18,000 clones, roughly 72% of them singletons. The receptor was derived from a man over 45 with HIV. Here the sequenced sample was unsorted PBMCs, taken 2.2 years after starting antiretroviral therapy.

The CDR3 spells CASSFSGTREYNEQFF. In DNA form, the CDR3 reads TGTGCCAGCAGCTTCTCCGGGACACGGGAGTACAATGAGCAGTTCTTC. This chain links TRBV7-2 with TRBJ2-1; TRBD1 or TRBD2 may be the D gene (6 bases each). The CDR3 is made up of 16 amino acids. Germline assignment: CDR1 SGHTA and CDR2 FQGNSA. Trimming removed 3 bases from V and 4 bases from J, with 16 bases in between.